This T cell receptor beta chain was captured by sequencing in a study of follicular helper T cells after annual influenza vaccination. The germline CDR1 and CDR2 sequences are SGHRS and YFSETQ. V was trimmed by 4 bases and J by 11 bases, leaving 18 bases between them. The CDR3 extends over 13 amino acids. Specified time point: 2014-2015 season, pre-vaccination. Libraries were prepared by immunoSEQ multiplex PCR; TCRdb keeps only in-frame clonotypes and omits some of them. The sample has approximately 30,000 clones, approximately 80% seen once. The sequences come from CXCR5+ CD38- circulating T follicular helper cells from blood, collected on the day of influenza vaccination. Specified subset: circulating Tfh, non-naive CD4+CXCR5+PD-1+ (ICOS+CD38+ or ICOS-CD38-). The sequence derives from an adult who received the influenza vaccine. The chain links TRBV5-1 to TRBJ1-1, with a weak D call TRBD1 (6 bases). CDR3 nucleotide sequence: TGCGCCAGCAGCGAAGGGGAACACAGGGATGCTTTCTTT. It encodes CASSEGEHRDAFF.